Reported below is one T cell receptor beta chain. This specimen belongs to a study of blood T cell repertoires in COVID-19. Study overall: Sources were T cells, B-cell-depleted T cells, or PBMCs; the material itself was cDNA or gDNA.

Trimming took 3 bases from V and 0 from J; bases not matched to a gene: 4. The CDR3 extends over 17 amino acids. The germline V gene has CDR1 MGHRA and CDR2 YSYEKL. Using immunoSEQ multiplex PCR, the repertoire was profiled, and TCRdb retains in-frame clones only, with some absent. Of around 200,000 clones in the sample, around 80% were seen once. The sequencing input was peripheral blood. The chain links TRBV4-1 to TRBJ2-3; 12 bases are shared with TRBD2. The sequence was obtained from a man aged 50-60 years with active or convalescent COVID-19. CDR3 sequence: CASSHDGLAGSTDTQYF. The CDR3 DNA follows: TGCGCCAGCAGCCATGATGGACTAGCGGGAAGCACAGATACGCAGTATTTT.